This passage covers 16 T cell receptor beta chains from one sample sequenced in a study of glioma-infiltrating T cells after dendritic cell vaccination. Data came from immunoSEQ multiplex PCR; TCRdb stores just in-frame clones and leaves some out. The sample has tens of thousands of clones, approximately 80% seen once; the top ten hold 2.1%. Here the sequenced sample was blood, taken before dendritic cell vaccination. These receptors were collected from a human donor with glioblastoma.

The rearrangement uses TRBV9 and TRBJ2-7; TRBD2 matches at 13 bases. This CDR3 has 17 amino acids. The ends lost 4 bases at V and 2 bases at J; junction bases unmatched: 9. Germline assignment: CDR1 SGDLS and CDR2 YYNGEE. The CDR3 spells CASSPRTSGSPTYEQYV. The CDR3, as DNA: TGTGCCAGCAGCCCTCGGACTAGCGGGAGTCCCACCTACGAGCAGTACGTC.

V gene TRBV6-1 combines with J gene TRBJ1-3, with D possibly matching TRBD1 (5 bases). There are 14 residues in the CDR3. Trimming took off 7 bases at V and 2 bases at J, with 12 bases between the two ends. Germline V gene sequence: CDR1 MNHNS, CDR2 SASEGT. The CDR3 coding sequence is TGTGCCAGCATGTACGGGGGGACTGGAAACACCATATATTTT. As protein: CASMYGGTGNTIYF.

This rearrangement joins TRBV18 to TRBJ2-3; perhaps TRBD1 as D (6 bases). V was clipped by 8 bases and J by 2 bases, with 8 bases between them. The germline V gene has CDR1 KGHSH and CDR2 LQKENI. The CDR3 has 12 residues. CDR3: CASGQLTDTQYF. As DNA, the CDR3 is TGTGCCAGCGGACAGCTCACAGATACGCAGTATTTT.

This rearrangement joins TRBV11-2 to TRBJ1-1, with D unclear. The germline gives CDR1 SGHAT, CDR2 FQNNGV. V was trimmed by 0 bases and J by 10 bases, leaving 15 bases between them. This CDR3 is built from 14 residues. DNA for the CDR3: TGTGCCAGCAGCTTAGATCAGTCCACCTTTCGAGCTTTCTTT. Translated, it gives CASSLDQSTFRAFF.

This clone occurred once. For the CDR3, the DNA is TGTGCCAGCATTCCGGACAGAGGTAATCAGCCCCAGCATTTT. Amino acid sequence: CASIPDRGNQPQHF. V gene TRBV2 combines with J gene TRBJ1-5; possible D gene TRBD1, 6 bases. Trimming took 7 bases from V and 4 from J, leaving 14 bases between them. The V gene's germline CDR1 is SNHLY and CDR2 FYNNEI. This CDR3 has 14 residues. Based on the CDR3 plus reference TRBV2 and TRBJ1-5, the full variable domain is EPEVTQTPSHQVTQMGQEVILRCVPISNHLYFYWYRQILGQKVEFLVSFYNNEISEKSEIFDDQFSVERPDGSNFTLKIRSTKLEDSAMYFCASIPDRGNQPQHFGDGTRLSIL.

This chain links TRBV6-5 with TRBJ1-2; 8 bases line up with TRBD1. The CDR3 consists of 14 residues. The germline V gene encodes CDR1 MNHEY and CDR2 SVGAGI. J gave up 8 bases and V 2 bases, and 7 bases lay outside the gene matches. DNA for the CDR3: TGTGCCAGCAGTTACACGGACAGGGAGTGGGGCTACACCTTC. Translated, it gives CASSYTDREWGYTF.

V and J are TRBV6-1 and TRBJ2-2; 14 positions match TRBD2. The CDR3 extends over 17 amino acids. J gave up 6 bases and V 5 bases, and 8 bases lay outside the gene matches. The germline CDR1 and CDR2 sequences are MNHNS and SASEGT. The CDR3 is CASSKGTSGSVAGELFF. CDR3 in DNA: TGTGCCAGCAGTAAAGGGACTAGCGGGAGTGTCGCCGGGGAGCTGTTTTTT.

This clone was seen a single time. This chain connects TRBV7-3 to TRBJ2-3, with TRBD2 identical over 9 bases. This CDR3 is built from 17 residues. V trimming: 4 bases; J trimming: 3 bases; junction bases outside the gene matches: 11. Looked up from germline, CDR1 is SGHTA and CDR2 is FQGTGA. The CDR3 DNA follows: TGTGCCAGCAGCTCGCCGCTCGGGACTAGCACTACAGATACGCAGTATTTT. Translation gives CASSSPLGTSTTDTQYF. Drawing the rest from reference TRBV7-3 and TRBJ2-3, the complete variable domain is GAGVSQTPSNKVTEKGKYVELRCDPISGHTALYWYRQSLGQGPEFLIYFQGTGAADDSGLPNDRFFAVRPEGSVSTLKIQRTERGDSAVYLCASSSPLGTSTTDTQYFGPGTRLTVL.

This rearrangement joins TRBV11-3 to TRBJ2-2, with D possibly matching TRBD2 (5 bases). The ends were cut back, 1 base at V and 4 bases at J, with 7 bases in the middle. Germline values: CDR1 SGHNT, CDR2 YENEEA. The CDR3 totals 14 residues. CDR3 in DNA: TGTGCCAGCAGCTTAGGAGGAGGCACCGGGGAGCTGTTTTTT. Translation: CASSLGGGTGELFF. Full variable domain (rest looked up from reference TRBV11-3 and TRBJ2-2): EAGVVQSPRYKIIEKKQPVAFWCNPISGHNTLYWYLQNLGQGPELLIRYENEEAVDDSQLPKDRFSAERLKGVDSTLKIQPAELGDSAVYLCASSLGGGTGELFFGEGSRLTVL.

This clone was recorded a few times. The chain combines TRBV18 with TRBJ2-3, with 9 bases fitting TRBD2. The CDR3 extends over 14 amino acids. J lost 5 bases, V lost 4 bases, and 4 bases had no gene match. CDR1 KGHSH and CDR2 LQKENI come from the germline V gene. CDR3 residues: CASSLSRGGDTQYF. The CDR3 DNA reads TGTGCCAGCTCACTATCGCGGGGGGGAGATACGCAGTATTTT.

This rearrangement joins TRBV2 to TRBJ2-1; D is perhaps TRBD1 (5 bases). Per germline, CDR1 SNHLY and CDR2 FYNNEI. V was cut by 6 bases and J by 4 bases, with 10 bases left in between. This CDR3 comprises 13 residues. The CDR3 DNA follows: TGTGCCAGCAGGGAAAAGGGGTACAATGAGCAGTTCTTC. Translation: CASREKGYNEQFF.

This clone was picked up a small number of times. V usage is TRBV21-1 and J usage is TRBJ2-7; TRBD1, the table's D call, was not compared with the DNA. TRBV21-1 is a pseudogene segment. CDR3 length equals 17 residues. CDR3 nucleotide sequence: TGTGCCAGCAGCAAAACCTCCAGGGGTGGGGGCTCCTACGAGCAGTACGTC. Translation: CASSKTSRGGGSYEQYV.

V usage is TRBV5-1 and J usage is TRBJ1-1, with 10 bases identical to TRBD1. This CDR3 contains 17 residues. The V and J ends lost 0 bases and 0 bases, in that order; junction bases with no gene match: 5. CDR1 is SGHRS and CDR2 is YFSETQ in the germline V gene. The DNA for the CDR3 is TGCGCCAGCAGCTTGGCGACAGGGGGCGGAATGAACACTGAAGCTTTCTTT. As protein: CASSLATGGGMNTEAFF.

The sample holds one count of this clone. The chain couples TRBV5-1 to TRBJ2-7; D unresolved. Trimming stripped 4 bases from V and 6 bases from J, with 11 bases between. Germline V CDR1 and CDR2: SGHRS, YFSETQ. CDR3 size: 12 residues. CDR3 residues: CASSLGMGEQYV. CDR3 DNA: TGCGCCAGCAGCCTGGGGATGGGCGAGCAGTACGTC.

Only one count was recorded for this clone. The junction differs from germline at one of its ends, possibly a read error. The chain employs TRBV23-1 and TRBJ1-6; 8 bases fit TRBD1. TRBV23-1 belongs to the ORF category, with a function that is uncertain. CDR3 length: 20 residues. The chain's CDR3 is CASRQSYRDRPNRCNSPLHF. The CDR3 nucleotides read TGCGCCAGCAGACAATCTTATCGGGACAGGCCCAATCGGTGTAATTCACCCCTCCACTTT.

The rearrangement uses TRBV7-2 and TRBJ1-2; D might be TRBD1 (5 bases). CDR3 size: 13 residues. Germline V gives CDR1 SGHTA, CDR2 FQGNSA. Trimming stripped 5 bases from V and 3 bases from J, with 10 bases between. CDR3 amino acids: CASSPTDYYGYTF. The CDR3, as DNA: TGTGCCAGCAGCCCGACAGACTACTATGGCTACACCTTC.